One and the same sample provided the 13 T cell receptor beta chains below, sequenced in a study of T cells in Graves' hyperthyroidism and ophthalmopathy. Authors of the study amplified TCR beta CDR3 regions from RNA transcripts. With the HTBI primer set, the TCR CDR3 went through a first round of RT-PCR. MiXCR, run by TCRdb on the multiplex PCR reads, gives a single entry per CDR3 protein. The sample consists of roughly 580,000 distinct CDR3 sequences, just over 45% of them appearing once. The sequenced material came from peripheral blood or thyroid tissue (not recorded which). The source of these receptors is a woman between 18 and 29 years old with Graves' hyperthyroidism.

Regarding this clonotype: The CDR3 ends on some other residue instead of the conserved phenylalanine or tryptophan, so this is likely a read error. This chain links TRBV20-1 with TRBJ1-5; possible D gene TRBD1, 6 bases. Deletions cut 6 bases from V and 1 base from J, with 19 bases between. Germline V gene sequence: CDR1 DFQATT, CDR2 SNEGSKA (reference sequence). There are 16 residues in the CDR3. This CDR3 is CSAYVPGGRSNQPQHC. As DNA, the CDR3 is TGCAGTGCCTACGTTCCGGGGGGCAGAAGCAATCAGCCCCAGCATTGT.

This chain links TRBV5-1 with TRBJ1-3, with a possible D match to TRBD1 (6 bases). There are 16 residues in the CDR3. The germline gives CDR1 SGHRS, CDR2 YFSETQ. V was trimmed by 3 bases and J by 2 bases, leaving 15 bases between them. The CDR3 spells CASSYGQLYPGNTIYF. The CDR3 nucleotides are TGCGCCAGCAGCTACGGACAGCTGTATCCTGGAAACACCATATATTTT. The variable domain in full, completed from reference TRBV5-1 and TRBJ1-3, reads KAGVTQTPRYLIKTRGQQVTLSCSPISGHRSVSWYQQTPGQGLQFLFEYFSETQRNKGNFPGRFSGRQFSNSRSEMNVSTLELGDSALYLCASSYGQLYPGNTIYFGEGSWLTVV.

A note on this clonotype: Since a much larger clone is just one base distant, this may be a read error. This chain connects TRBV29-1 to TRBJ2-7, with 12 positions matching TRBD2. This CDR3 contains 15 residues. Germline-derived CDR1 and CDR2 are SQVTM and ANQGSEA. Losses at the gene ends were 6 bases for V and 5 bases for J; bases not matched to a gene: 11. This CDR3 is CSVQDLAGGWDEQYF. The CDR3 region has the DNA TGCAGCGTGCAGGACCTAGCGGGAGGGTGGGACGAGCAGTACTTC.

The chain employs TRBV19 and TRBJ2-7; no clear D. CDR1 is LNHDA, CDR2 SQIVND, per germline (reference sequence). V was trimmed by 7 bases and J by 6 bases, leaving 16 bases between them. This CDR3 contains 13 residues. The DNA of the CDR3 is TGTGCCAGTAAAGCCCCTTTTCTCTCCGAGCAGTACTTC. Protein product: CASKAPFLSEQYF.

A few counts support this clonotype. The chain combines TRBV5-1 with TRBJ2-7; 9 bases line up with TRBD2. Germline CDR1 SGHRS, CDR2 YFSETQ. J lost 2 bases, V lost 4 bases, and 7 bases had no gene match. The CDR3 covers 15 residues. CDR3 sequence reads: CASSQEPSGTYEQYF. CDR3 DNA sequence: TGCGCCAGCAGCCAAGAACCTAGCGGGACCTACGAGCAGTACTTC.

This clonotype has a count of ten or more. This sequence joins TRBV12-3 or TRBV12-4 and TRBJ1-6; TRBD1 matches 9 bases. J was trimmed by 14 bases and V by 6 bases; bases with no gene match: 11. The CDR3 runs to 14 residues. This CDR3 is CASSPGQGSGTLHF. The CDR3 DNA sequence: TGTGCCAGCAGCCCGGGACAGGGCTCGGGTACCCTCCACTTT.

DNA for the CDR3: TGTGCCAGCAGCCAAGTCCAGGCGATCTATGGCTACACCTTC. Translated: CASSQVQAIYGYTF. The chain has TRBV7-2 and TRBJ1-2; D gene uncertain. Germline V lookup: CDR1 SGHTA, CDR2 FQGNSA. The V and J ends lost 5 bases and 4 bases respectively, with 14 bases between them. The CDR3 is made up of 14 amino acids.

This clonotype came up a few times. The CDR3 protein is CSASDRDLGNSPLHF. As DNA, the CDR3 is TGCAGTGCTAGCGACAGGGACTTAGGAAATTCACCCCTCCACTTT. V gene TRBV20-1 combines with J gene TRBJ1-6; 7 bases agree with TRBD1. This CDR3 is 15 amino acids long. Per germline, CDR1 DFQATT and CDR2 SNEGSKA (reference sequence). The J segment lost 7 bases and the V segment lost 3 bases, leaving 9 bases of the junction unmatched.

Ten or more counts support this clonotype. The chain uses TRBV7-8 and TRBJ2-6; D gene uncertain. This CDR3 has 16 residues. The V and J ends lost 5 bases and 0 bases respectively, with 11 bases between them. Looked up from germline, CDR1 is SGHVS and CDR2 is FQNEAQ. The DNA for the CDR3 is TGTGCCAGCAGCGCCTTCCTTGACTCTGGGGCCAACGTCCTGACTTTC. Translating it yields CASSAFLDSGANVLTF.

The chain has TRBV14 and TRBJ2-7; D not resolved. This CDR3 comprises 15 residues. Trimming stripped 4 bases from V and 7 bases from J, with 20 bases between. Germline loops: CDR1 SGHDN, CDR2 FVKESK. Written as DNA, the CDR3 is TGTGCCAGCAGCCCACCTCTCCCCAGGACGAAAGAGCAGTACTTC. Protein sequence: CASSPPLPRTKEQYF.

The chain uses TRBV11-2 and TRBJ2-2; 9 bases align to TRBD2. CDR3 length equals 16 residues. V lost 6 bases and J lost 2; bases outside the gene matches: 7. Germline V lookup: CDR1 SGHAT, CDR2 FQNNGV. The CDR3 is CASSPRTSDNTGELFF. In nucleotides, the CDR3 is TGTGCCAGCAGTCCCCGGACTAGCGACAACACCGGGGAGCTGTTTTTT.

This clonotype was detected only a few times. The junction and the germline gene differ at one end; a read error may be behind it. V is TRBV15 and J is TRBJ1-5; D gene uncertain. Germline V gene sequence: CDR1 LNHNV, CDR2 YYDKDF (reference sequence). The CDR3 spans 17 residues. Here the CDR3 DNA reads TGTTCCACCAGCAGAGATCGCGGGTTGGGGAGCAATCAGCCCCAGCATTTT. The encoded protein is CSTSRDRGLGSNQPQHF.

The V gene is TRBV10-3, the J gene TRBJ2-6; TRBD2 matches at 12 bases. The J segment lost 11 bases and the V segment lost 8 bases, leaving 4 bases of the junction unmatched. This CDR3 has 13 amino acids. CDR1 and CDR2 (germline): ENHRY, SYGVKD. CDR3: CAIGTSGFDVLTF. The DNA for the CDR3 is TGTGCCATCGGGACTAGCGGGTTCGACGTCCTGACTTTC.